The next 13 T cell receptor beta chains were all read from a single sample in a study of siplizumab effects on memory and regulatory T cells. The protocol was immunoSEQ multiplex PCR, while the TCRdb copy is restricted to in-frame clones and leaves out a portion. The top ten clones hold approximately 16% of a sample with roughly 6,100 clones, just over 60% of them seen once. Specimen: effector memory CD8+ T cells sorted from blood. Subset indicated: unstimulated CD8+ effector memory T cells. The source is a human donor in good health.

J is TRBJ1-2 and V is TRBV7-9, with a possible D match to TRBD1 (5 bases). Trimming stripped 1 base from V and 4 bases from J, with 10 bases between. The germline gives CDR1 SEHNR, CDR2 FQNEAQ (reference sequence). The CDR3 runs 14 residues. The CDR3 DNA follows: TGTGCCAGCAGCTTAGACAGGCAAATCTATGGCTACACCTTC. Translating it yields CASSLDRQIYGYTF.

The rearrangement uses TRBV19 and TRBJ1-6; possible D gene TRBD1, 6 bases. Deletions cut 5 bases from V and 8 bases from J, with 16 bases between. Germline-derived CDR1 and CDR2 are LNHDA and SQIVND (reference sequence). CDR3 length equals 15 residues. CDR3 in DNA: TGTGCCAGTAGTTGGGACATCGGGCCTTATTCACCCCTCCACTTT. Protein sequence: CASSWDIGPYSPLHF.

The chain employs TRBV9 and TRBJ1-2, with D unresolved. The CDR3 length is 13 residues. V lost 0 bases and J 5 bases, leaving 8 bases between the germline ends. Germline-derived CDR1 and CDR2 are SGDLS and YYNGEE. The chain's CDR3 is CASSVGTKYGYTF. CDR3 in DNA: TGTGCCAGCAGCGTAGGTACAAAATATGGCTACACCTTC.

The J gene is TRBJ1-1, the V gene TRBV29-1, with 9 bases matching TRBD1. Trimming took 8 bases from V and 4 from J; bases not matched to a gene: 5. The CDR3 is 12 amino acids. Germline V gene lookup returns CDR1 SQVTM and CDR2 ANQGSEA. The chain's CDR3 is CSQYRGPTEAFF. CDR3 coding DNA: TGCAGCCAATACAGGGGGCCCACTGAAGCTTTCTTT.

This clone is labeled medium-sized. The chain uses TRBV28 and TRBJ1-1; weak D call: TRBD1 (5 bases). The V gene lost 2 bases and the J gene lost 2 bases, with 15 bases spanning the gap. Per the germline V gene, CDR1 is MDHEN and CDR2 is SYDVKM. There are 16 residues in the CDR3. Here the CDR3 DNA reads TGTGCCAGCAGTTTAGACTGGGGGGGATCTAACACTGAAGCTTTCTTT. This encodes CASSLDWGGSNTEAFF.

This clone was counted only a few times. The rearrangement links TRBV5-1 to TRBJ2-2; 9 nucleotides align to TRBD2. After removal of 4 bases from V and 1 base from J, the junction contained 8 bases not matched to a gene. Germline CDR1 is SGHRS and CDR2 is YFSETQ. The CDR3 totals 17 residues. CDR3 nucleotide sequence: TGCGCCAGCAGCCCCAAGGAGCGGGGGGTGAACACCGGGGAGCTGTTTTTT. Translation: CASSPKERGVNTGELFF.

J is TRBJ2-3 and V is TRBV6-1; 7 bases are a match to TRBD1. The CDR3 sequence is 15 residues long. V dropped 2 bases and J dropped 4; count of bases not matched to a gene: 6. Germline V CDR1 and CDR2: MNHNS, SASEGT. The CDR3 is CASSEKIQGSDTQYF. In nucleotides, the CDR3 is TGTGCCAGCAGTGAAAAGATACAGGGGTCAGATACGCAGTATTTT.

The V call is TRBV30, the J call TRBJ2-7; D not certain. This CDR3 comprises 13 residues. CDR1 and CDR2 from the germline V gene are GTSNPN and SVGIG (reference sequence). Trimming took off 3 bases at V and 3 bases at J, with 12 bases between the two ends. The CDR3 loop reads CAWRGLYRYEQYF. The CDR3 DNA sequence: TGTGCCTGGAGAGGCCTTTACCGCTACGAGCAGTACTTC. Full variable domain (missing parts from reference TRBV30 and TRBJ2-7): SQTIHQWPATLVQPVGSPLSLECTVEGTSNPNLYWYRQAAGRGLQLLFYSVGIGQISSEVPQNLSASRPQDRQFILSSKKLLLSDSGFYLCAWRGLYRYEQYFGPGTRLTVT.

This chain uses TRBV7-9 with TRBJ2-3, with TRBD1 matching 9 bases. Germline V gives CDR1 SEHNR, CDR2 FQNEAQ (reference sequence). The CDR3 is 15 residues long. Unmatched junction bases numbered 2, after V lost 1 base and J lost 3 bases. DNA for the CDR3: TGTGCCAGCAGCTTAGGGACAGGGGAAACAGATACGCAGTATTTT. Translation: CASSLGTGETDTQYF. Filled out from reference TRBV7-9 and TRBJ2-3, the complete variable domain reads DTGVSQNPRHKITKRGQNVTFRCDPISEHNRLYWYRQTLGQGPEFLTYFQNEAQLEKSRLLSDRFSAERPKGSFSTLEIQRTEQGDSAMYLCASSLGTGETDTQYFGPGTRLTVL.

This clone was recorded only once. V is TRBV25-1 and J is TRBJ2-1; a weak D match, TRBD2 (6 bases). The CDR3 sequence is 12 residues long. From germline, CDR1 is MGHDK and CDR2 SYGVNS. Trimming left V 3 bases short and J 6 bases short, with 6 bases between. The CDR3 here is CASSEGGNEQFF. CDR3 DNA: TGTGCCAGCAGTGAGGGAGGCAATGAGCAGTTCTTC. Using reference TRBV25-1 and TRBJ2-1 for the parts outside the CDR3, the full variable domain is EADIYQTPRYLVIGTGKKITLECSQTMGHDKMYWYQQDPGMELHLIHYSYGVNSTEKGDLSSESTVSRIRTEHFPLTLESARPSHTSQYLCASSEGGNEQFFGPGTRLTVL.

The rearrangement joins TRBV7-9 to TRBJ2-7, with no clear D. Germline lookup yields CDR1 SEHNR and CDR2 FQNEAQ (reference sequence). This CDR3 has 13 amino acids. V was clipped by 6 bases and J by 7 bases, with 16 bases between them. The CDR3 region is CASSPNDPWEQYF. The CDR3 DNA reads TGTGCCAGCAGTCCTAACGACCCCTGGGAGCAGTACTTC.

This clone has just one count. The chain is built from TRBV9 and TRBJ2-7; 10 bases line up with TRBD2. The CDR3 is 16 residues long. CDR1 is SGDLS and CDR2 is YYNGEE in the germline V gene. The V and J ends lost 4 bases and 2 bases, in that order; junction bases with no gene match: 9. The CDR3 region has the DNA TGTGCCAGCAGCTACGGACTAGCGGAAAACCCCTACGAGCAGTACTTC. It is translated as CASSYGLAENPYEQYF.

This clone was seen a handful of times. The V call is TRBV4-2, the J call TRBJ2-3; TRBD2 matches 10 bases. The CDR3 has 15 amino acids. V was clipped by 2 bases and J by 3 bases; unmatched bases: 2. The germline V gene encodes CDR1 LGHNA and CDR2 YNFKEQ. The CDR3 reads CASSQLAGETDTQYF. CDR3 DNA sequence: TGTGCCAGCAGCCAACTAGCGGGGGAGACAGATACGCAGTATTTT.